A selection of T cell receptor beta chains follows, all from one sample in a study of T cells after yellow fever vaccination. TCRdb re-called the 5' RACE reads with MiXCR, one entry per CDR3 protein. The sample holds 150,000 or so distinct CDR3 sequences, 6% to 7.5% seen once. The sample here was CD4+ T cells sorted from PBMCs, taken around 5 days after the first yellow fever vaccination. The receptor set was obtained from a man aged 18 to 30 who received the YFV17D yellow fever vaccine. Both conserved end residues are part of each CDR3. The D gene is left open where the match is weak. Size is omitted from some rows. Given values are once, few, many or a class for expanded clones.

V	length	D	size	J	DNA	CDR3
TRBV11-2	15	TRBD2	few	TRBJ2-3	TGTGCCAGCAGCTTAGATGCTAGCGGGGGAGATACGCAGTATTTT	CASSLDASGGDTQYF
TRBV7-9	16	TRBD2	many	TRBJ2-1	TGTGCCAGCAGCTTAGCGCTAGCGGGGGTCTACAATGAGCAGTTCTTC	CASSLALAGVYNEQFF
TRBV18	14	TRBD1	-	TRBJ1-1	TGTGCCAGCTCAGGACAGGGACTGAACACTGAAGCTTTCTTT	CASSGQGLNTEAFF
TRBV5-5	15	-	-	TRBJ2-2	TGTGCCAGCAGCTTGGTGCAGGGAAGGACCGGGGAGCTGTTTTTT	CASSLVQGRTGELFF
TRBV6-2/TRBV6-3	18	TRBD1	-	TRBJ1-5	TGTGCCAGCAGTTACAGGGTCGGAGACAGGGGGCCCAATCAGCCCCAGCATTTT	CASSYRVGDRGPNQPQHF
TRBV3-1	19	-	-	TRBJ1-3	TGTGCCAGCAGCCAAGCGTGGATTACATTAACCAAACAGCTTCGGACCATATATTTT	CASSQAWITLTKQLRTIYF
TRBV20-1	14	-	many	TRBJ1-1	TGCAGTGTCCTAAGTGCGGGTACGAACACTGAAGCTTTCTTT	CSVLSAGTNTEAFF
TRBV4-1	16	-	many	TRBJ2-1	TGCGCCAGCAGCCACCTACTCAGGGCCTTATACAATGAGCAGTTCTTC	CASSHLLRALYNEQFF
TRBV4-3	16	-	many	TRBJ2-1	TGCGCCAGCAGCCAGGAATCGACAGCCTCCTACAATGAGCAGTTCTTC	CASSQESTASYNEQFF
TRBV11-2	13	-	few	TRBJ1-3	TGTGCCAGCAGCCAGAGCCCGCGAAACACCATATATTTT	CASSQSPRNTIYF
TRBV5-1	16	TRBD1	few	TRBJ2-1	TGCGCCAGCAGCCTAAGAGCCGGGACAGGTCACAATGAGCAGTTCTTC	CASSLRAGTGHNEQFF
TRBV12-3/TRBV12-4	15	TRBD1	many	TRBJ1-5	TGTGCCAGCAGTTCCGGACAGGGGGGCTATCAGCCCCAGCATTTT	CASSSGQGGYQPQHF
TRBV9	14	-	-	TRBJ2-5	TGTGCCAGCAGCCGCGGGCAGGGGGGAGAGACCCAGTACTTC	CASSRGQGGETQYF
TRBV27	19	-	many	TRBJ2-2	TGTGCCAGCAGTTTTTCGGTTAAGCCATGGGAAATGAACACCGGGGAGCTGTTTTTT	CASSFSVKPWEMNTGELFF
TRBV6-2/TRBV6-3	14	-	many	TRBJ1-6	TGTGCCACCCGGGACCCCTACGTCGTAACACCCCTCCACTTT	CATRDPYVVTPLHF
TRBV6-5	16	TRBD1	-	TRBJ1-1	TGTGCCAGCAGTTTACAGGGGACCCCGACGAACACTGAAGCTTTCTTT	CASSLQGTPTNTEAFF
TRBV5-1	13	-	once	TRBJ2-5	TGCGCCAGCAGCTTAAACAGTGAAGAGACCCAGTACTTC	CASSLNSEETQYF
TRBV5-1	15	-	many	TRBJ1-5	TGCGCCAGCAGCTTGGATGTGGGGGGGAATCAGCCCCAGCATTTT	CASSLDVGGNQPQHF
TRBV7-2	14	-	few	TRBJ1-5	TGTGCCAGCAGCTTAGCACGTAGCAATCAGCCCCAGCATTTT	CASSLARSNQPQHF
TRBV5-1	14	-	-	TRBJ1-1	TGCGCCAGCAGCTTGGCCGTAAGGAACACTGAAGCTTTCTTT	CASSLAVRNTEAFF
TRBV5-5	14	-	-	TRBJ2-5	TGTGCCAGCAGCTCAGGGCCAACTCAAGAGACCCAGTACTTC	CASSSGPTQETQYF
TRBV30	17	TRBD1	-	TRBJ1-2	TGTGCCTGGAGTGTAATGTGGCAGGGGGGTTCGAACTATGGCTACACCTTC	CAWSVMWQGGSNYGYTF
TRBV9	15	-	many	TRBJ2-3	TGTGCCAGCAGCGTAGCGCAAGTGGACGCAGATACGCAGTATTTT	CASSVAQVDADTQYF
TRBV19	13	-	-	TRBJ1-1	TGTGCCAGTAGTATAGGGACTTACACTGAAGCTTTCTTT	CASSIGTYTEAFF
TRBV5-1	14	-	few	TRBJ2-5	TGCGCCAGCAGCTTGGTTGAGGGCTCGGAGACCCAGTACTTC	CASSLVEGSETQYF
TRBV7-2	18	TRBD2	few	TRBJ2-2	TGTGCCAGCAGCTTAGCCCCTAGCGGGGGACCGTGGGCCGGGGAGCTGTTTTTT	CASSLAPSGGPWAGELFF
TRBV5-6	13	-	-	TRBJ1-5	TGTGCCAGCAGCGAAAACTTACACCAGCCCCAGCATTTT	CASSENLHQPQHF
TRBV4-3	14	-	many	TRBJ2-3	TGCGCCAGCAGCCACGCCCAGGGTGACGATACGCAGTATTTT	CASSHAQGDDTQYF
TRBV5-5	12	-	many	TRBJ1-2	TGTGCCAGCAGCCGTTACGGAGGGGAATACGCCTTC	CASSRYGGEYAF
TRBV12-3/TRBV12-4	15	-	many	TRBJ1-2	TGTGCCAGCAGTTTACGCTCGGGTATAGCGGATGGCTACACCTTC	CASSLRSGIADGYTF
TRBV5-1	15	-	many	TRBJ2-7	TGCGCCAGCAGCTTGAGATGGGGACAATCAGACGAGCAGTACTTC	CASSLRWGQSDEQYF
TRBV15	15	TRBD1	-	TRBJ1-1	TGTGCCACCAGCAGGGACCCATGGACAGGTACTGAAGCTTTCTTT	CATSRDPWTGTEAFF
TRBV12-3/TRBV12-4	15	-	many	TRBJ1-2	TGTGCCAGCAGTTTCGGTCTGGGCCAGTTCTATGGCTACACCTTC	CASSFGLGQFYGYTF
TRBV10-3	14	TRBD1	many	TRBJ1-5	TGTGCCATCAGTGAGGACAGGGTAGACCAGCCCCAGCATTTT	CAISEDRVDQPQHF
TRBV4-3	14	-	many	TRBJ2-1	TGCGCCAGCAGCCAAGTAAGGGAATCCAATGAGCAGTTCTTC	CASSQVRESNEQFF
TRBV28	14	-	many	TRBJ2-4	TGTGCCAGCAGTCCCTTTTTAGCCAAAAACATTCAGTACTTC	CASSPFLAKNIQYF
TRBV4-2	16	TRBD2	many	TRBJ2-1	TGTGCCAGCAGCCAGAGCGGGGGGAGCTCCTACAATGAGCAGTTCTTC	CASSQSGGSSYNEQFF
TRBV7-9	14	-	few	TRBJ1-4	TGTGCCAGCAGCTTAGGGACGTTGGTTGAAAAACTGTTTTTT	CASSLGTLVEKLFF
TRBV7-8	11	-	many	TRBJ2-7	TGTGCCAGCAGCCGACTAGGGGAGCAGTACTTC	CASSRLGEQYF
TRBV30	14	-	-	TRBJ2-2	TGTGCCTGGAGTATTTGGAGGGGCATCGGGGAGCTGTTTTTT	CAWSIWRGIGELFF
TRBV20-1	11	-	many	TRBJ2-3	TGCAGTGGCACAGGGACGGGTACGCAGTATTTT	CSGTGTGTQYF
TRBV6-2/TRBV6-3	14	TRBD1	many	TRBJ2-3	TGTGCCAGCAGCCTACAGGGGGCCGAGGATACGCAGTATTTT	CASSLQGAEDTQYF